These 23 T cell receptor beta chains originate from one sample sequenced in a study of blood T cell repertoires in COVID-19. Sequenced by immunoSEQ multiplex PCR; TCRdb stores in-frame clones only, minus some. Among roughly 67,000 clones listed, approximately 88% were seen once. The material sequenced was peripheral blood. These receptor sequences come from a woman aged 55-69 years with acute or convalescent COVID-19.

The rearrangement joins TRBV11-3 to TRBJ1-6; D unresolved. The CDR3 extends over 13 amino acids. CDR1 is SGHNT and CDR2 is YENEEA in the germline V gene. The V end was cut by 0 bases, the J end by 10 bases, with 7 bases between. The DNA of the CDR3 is TGTGCCAGCAGCTTAGACAGTCTCTCACCCCTCCACTTT. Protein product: CASSLDSLSPLHF.

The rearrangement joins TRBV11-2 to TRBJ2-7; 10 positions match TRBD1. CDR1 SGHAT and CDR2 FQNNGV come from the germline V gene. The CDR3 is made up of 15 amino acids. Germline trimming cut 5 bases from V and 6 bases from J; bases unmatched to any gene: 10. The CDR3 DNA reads TGTGCCAGCAGCGAACTGACAGGGGGCACCGGCGAGCAGTACGTC. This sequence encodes CASSELTGGTGEQYV.

The CDR3 spells CASSGSAQGYGYTF. CDR3 DNA: TGTGCCAGCAGCGGGTCGGCCCAGGGGTATGGCTACACCTTC. The chain couples TRBV6-5 to TRBJ1-2; TRBD1 is a possible D gene (6 bases). The CDR3 runs 14 residues. Trimming shortened V by 6 bases and J by 5 bases, and 16 bases separated the two germline ends. The germline V gene encodes CDR1 MNHEY and CDR2 SVGAGI.

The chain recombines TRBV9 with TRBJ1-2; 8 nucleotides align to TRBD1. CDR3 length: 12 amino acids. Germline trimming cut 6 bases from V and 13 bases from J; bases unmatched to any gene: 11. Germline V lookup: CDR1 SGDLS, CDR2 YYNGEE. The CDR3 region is CASTKYRGRITF. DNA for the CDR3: TGTGCCAGCACCAAATACAGGGGGAGGATCACCTTC.

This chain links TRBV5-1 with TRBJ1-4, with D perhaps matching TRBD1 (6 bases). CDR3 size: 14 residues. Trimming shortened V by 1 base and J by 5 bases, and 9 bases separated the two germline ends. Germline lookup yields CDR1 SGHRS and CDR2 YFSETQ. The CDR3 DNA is TGCGCCAGCAGCTTGATTGGACAGAATGAAAAACTGTTTTTT. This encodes CASSLIGQNEKLFF. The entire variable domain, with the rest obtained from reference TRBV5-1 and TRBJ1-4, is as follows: KAGVTQTPRYLIKTRGQQVTLSCSPISGHRSVSWYQQTPGQGLQFLFEYFSETQRNKGNFPGRFSGRQFSNSRSEMNVSTLELGDSALYLCASSLIGQNEKLFFGSGTQLSVL.

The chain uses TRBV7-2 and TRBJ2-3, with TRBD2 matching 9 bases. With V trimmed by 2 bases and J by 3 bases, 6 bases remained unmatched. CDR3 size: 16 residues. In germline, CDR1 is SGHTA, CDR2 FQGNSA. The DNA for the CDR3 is TGTGCCAGCAGCTTATGGGGCGGGGGGGCGACAGATACGCAGTATTTT. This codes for CASSLWGGGATDTQYF.

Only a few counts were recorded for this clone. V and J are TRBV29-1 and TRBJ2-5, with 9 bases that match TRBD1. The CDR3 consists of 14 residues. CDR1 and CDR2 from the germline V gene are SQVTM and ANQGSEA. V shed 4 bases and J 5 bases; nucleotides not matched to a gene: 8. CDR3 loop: CSVGFGTGWETQYF. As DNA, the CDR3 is TGCAGCGTTGGTTTCGGGACAGGGTGGGAGACCCAGTACTTC.

In nucleotides, the CDR3 is TGTGCCAGCAGCTTAGCGACAGGGAAGGAGACCCAGTACTTC. It codes for CASSLATGKETQYF. The chain is built from TRBV7-6 and TRBJ2-5, with 7 bases matching TRBD1. CDR1 SGHVS and CDR2 FNYEAQ come from the germline V gene. Germline trimming cut 0 bases from V and 5 bases from J; bases unmatched to any gene: 3. CDR3 length: 14 residues.

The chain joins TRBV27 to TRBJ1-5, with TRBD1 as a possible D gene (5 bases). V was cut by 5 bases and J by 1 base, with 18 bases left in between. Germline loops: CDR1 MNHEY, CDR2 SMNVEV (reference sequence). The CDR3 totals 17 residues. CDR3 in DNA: TGTGCCAGCAGTCCTTGGACACGGGCTCGAAGCAATCAGCCCCAGCATTTT. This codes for CASSPWTRARSNQPQHF.

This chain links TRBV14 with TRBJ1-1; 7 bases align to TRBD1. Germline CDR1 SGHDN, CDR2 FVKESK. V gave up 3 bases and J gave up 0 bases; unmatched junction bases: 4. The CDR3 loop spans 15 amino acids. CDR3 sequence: CASSQGQRLNTEAFF. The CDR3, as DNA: TGTGCCAGCAGCCAGGGACAGCGCCTGAACACTGAAGCTTTCTTT.

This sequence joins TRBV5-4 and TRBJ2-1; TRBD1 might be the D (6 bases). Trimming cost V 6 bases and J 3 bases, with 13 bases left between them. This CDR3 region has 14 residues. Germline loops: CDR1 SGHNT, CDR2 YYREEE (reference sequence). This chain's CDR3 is CASNPGQLYNEQFF. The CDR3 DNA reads TGTGCCAGCAACCCTGGACAGCTCTACAATGAGCAGTTCTTC. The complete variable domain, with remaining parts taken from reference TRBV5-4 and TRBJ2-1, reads ETGVTQSPTHLIKTRGQQVTLRCSSQSGHNTVSWYQQALGQGPQFIFQYYREEENGRGNFPPRFSGLQFPNYSSELNVNALELDDSALYLCASNPGQLYNEQFFGPGTRLTVL.

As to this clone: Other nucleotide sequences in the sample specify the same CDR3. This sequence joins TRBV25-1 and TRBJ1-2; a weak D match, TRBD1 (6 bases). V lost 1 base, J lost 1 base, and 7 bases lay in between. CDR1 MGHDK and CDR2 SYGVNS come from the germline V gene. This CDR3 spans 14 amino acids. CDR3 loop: CASSESGDNYGYTF. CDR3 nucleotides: TGTGCCAGCAGTGAATCAGGGGATAACTATGGCTACACCTTC.

CDR3: CASPTGGGYTF. The CDR3 nucleotides are TGTGCCAGCCCTACGGGGGGGGGCTACACCTTC. The chain has TRBV5-4 and TRBJ1-2; perhaps TRBD1 as D (5 bases). Germline values: CDR1 SGHNT, CDR2 YYREEE (reference sequence). Trimming removed 7 bases from V and 8 bases from J, with 12 bases in between. The CDR3 runs 11 residues.

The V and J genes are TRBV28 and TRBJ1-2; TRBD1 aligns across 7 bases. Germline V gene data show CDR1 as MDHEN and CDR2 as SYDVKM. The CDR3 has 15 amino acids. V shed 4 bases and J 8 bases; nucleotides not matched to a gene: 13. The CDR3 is CASSSGDRVDRGYTF. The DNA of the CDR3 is TGTGCCAGCAGTTCCGGCGACAGGGTAGATCGAGGCTACACCTTC.

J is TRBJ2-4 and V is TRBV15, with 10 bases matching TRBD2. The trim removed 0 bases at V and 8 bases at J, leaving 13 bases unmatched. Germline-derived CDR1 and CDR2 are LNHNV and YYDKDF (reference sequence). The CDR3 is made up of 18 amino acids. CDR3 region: CATSRDQRGGLNSYIQYF. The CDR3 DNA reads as TGTGCCACCAGCAGAGACCAGCGGGGGGGCCTCAATAGTTACATTCAGTACTTC.

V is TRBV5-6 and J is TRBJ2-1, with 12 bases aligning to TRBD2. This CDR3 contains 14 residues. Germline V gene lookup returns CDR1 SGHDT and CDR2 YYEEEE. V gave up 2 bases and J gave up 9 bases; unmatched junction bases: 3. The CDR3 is CASSFPSGRVEQFF. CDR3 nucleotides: TGTGCCAGCAGCTTCCCTAGCGGGAGGGTTGAGCAGTTCTTC.

CDR3 sequence: CASSQLGTSGVETQYF. As DNA, the CDR3 is TGTGCCAGCAGCCAACTTGGGACTAGCGGGGTGGAGACCCAGTACTTC. J is TRBJ2-5 and V is TRBV3-1 (or the pseudogene TRBV3-2); TRBD2 agrees at 13 bases. The germline V gene has CDR1 LGHDT and CDR2 YNNKEL (reference sequence). The V segment lost 2 bases and the J segment 5 bases; nucleotides outside the gene matches: 5. This CDR3 has 16 residues.

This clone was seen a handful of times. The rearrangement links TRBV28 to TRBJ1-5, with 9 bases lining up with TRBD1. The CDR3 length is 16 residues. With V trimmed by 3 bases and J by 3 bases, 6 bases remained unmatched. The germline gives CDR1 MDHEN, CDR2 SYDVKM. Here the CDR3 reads CASSFPGQGYNQPQHF. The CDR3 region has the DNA TGTGCCAGCAGTTTCCCGGGACAGGGATACAATCAGCCCCAGCATTTT.

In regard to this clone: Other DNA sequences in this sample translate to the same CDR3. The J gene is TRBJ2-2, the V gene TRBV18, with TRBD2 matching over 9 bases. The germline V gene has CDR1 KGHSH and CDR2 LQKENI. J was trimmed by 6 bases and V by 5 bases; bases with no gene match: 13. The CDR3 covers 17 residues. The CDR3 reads CASSKGQREALAGELFF. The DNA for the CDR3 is TGTGCCAGCTCAAAAGGCCAGCGGGAGGCTCTAGCCGGGGAGCTGTTTTTT.

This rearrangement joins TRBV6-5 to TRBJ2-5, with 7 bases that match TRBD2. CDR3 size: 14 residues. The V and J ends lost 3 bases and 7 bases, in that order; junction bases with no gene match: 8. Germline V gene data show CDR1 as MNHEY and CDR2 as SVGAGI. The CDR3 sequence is CASSYAGTMGTQYF. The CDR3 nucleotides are TGTGCCAGCAGTTATGCCGGGACTATGGGGACCCAGTACTTC.

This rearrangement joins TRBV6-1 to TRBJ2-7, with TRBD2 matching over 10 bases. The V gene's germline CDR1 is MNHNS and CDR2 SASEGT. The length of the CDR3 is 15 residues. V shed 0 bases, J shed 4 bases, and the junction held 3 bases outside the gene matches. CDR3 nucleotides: TGTGCCAGCAGTGAAGCAAGCGGGAGGGTGTACGAGCAGTACGTC. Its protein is CASSEASGRVYEQYV.

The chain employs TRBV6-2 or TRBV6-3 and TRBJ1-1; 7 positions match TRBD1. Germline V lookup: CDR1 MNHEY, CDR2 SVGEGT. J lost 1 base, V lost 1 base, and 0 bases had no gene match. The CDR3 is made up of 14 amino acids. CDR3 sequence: CASSYWTGNTEAFF. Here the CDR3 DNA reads TGTGCCAGCAGTTACTGGACAGGGAACACTGAAGCTTTCTTT.

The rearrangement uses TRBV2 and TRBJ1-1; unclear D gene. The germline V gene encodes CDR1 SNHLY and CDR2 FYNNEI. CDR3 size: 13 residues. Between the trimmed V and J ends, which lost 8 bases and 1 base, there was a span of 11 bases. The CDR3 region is CASGRAQNTEAFF. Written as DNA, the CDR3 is TGTGCCAGCGGGCGGGCCCAGAACACTGAAGCTTTCTTT.